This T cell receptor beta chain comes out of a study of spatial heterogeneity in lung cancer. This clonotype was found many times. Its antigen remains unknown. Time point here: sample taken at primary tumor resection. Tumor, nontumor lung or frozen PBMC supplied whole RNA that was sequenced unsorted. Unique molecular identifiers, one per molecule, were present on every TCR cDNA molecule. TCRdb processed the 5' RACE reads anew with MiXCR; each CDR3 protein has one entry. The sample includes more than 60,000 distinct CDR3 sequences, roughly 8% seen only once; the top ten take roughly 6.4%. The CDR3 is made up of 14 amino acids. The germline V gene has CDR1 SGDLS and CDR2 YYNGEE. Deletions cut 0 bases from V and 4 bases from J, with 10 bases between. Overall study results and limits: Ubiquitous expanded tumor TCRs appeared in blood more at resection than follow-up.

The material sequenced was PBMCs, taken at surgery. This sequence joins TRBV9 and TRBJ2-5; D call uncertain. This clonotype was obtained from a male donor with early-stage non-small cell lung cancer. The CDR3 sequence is CASSVESTGETQYF. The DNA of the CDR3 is TGTGCCAGCAGCGTAGAGTCCACCGGAGAGACCCAGTACTTC. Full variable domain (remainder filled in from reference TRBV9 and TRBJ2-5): DSGVTQTPKHLITATGQRVTLRCSPRSGDLSVYWYQQSLDQGLQFLIQYYNGEERAKGNILERFSAQQFPDLHSELNLSSLELGDSALYFCASSVESTGETQYFGPGTRLLVL.